This T cell receptor (beta chain) was profiled in a study of T cells in Graves' hyperthyroidism and ophthalmopathy. Study as a whole: Initial diagnosis, before any treatment, was when peripheral blood was collected.

Sampled blood dates from first hyperthyroidism diagnosis, and it precedes any ophthalmopathy symptoms. The investigators amplified TCR beta CDR3 regions from RNA transcripts. HTBI primers were used for first-round RT-PCR of the TCR CDR3. TCRdb processed the multiplex PCR reads anew with MiXCR; each CDR3 protein has one entry. Here the sample spans roughly 180,000 distinct CDR3 sequences, over 7.5% being singletons. This clonotype was seen many times. Sequencing was performed on blood. The source is a woman aged 18-30 years with Graves' hyperthyroidism that later progressed to Graves' ophthalmopathy.

The CDR3 bases are TGCAGTGCTAGGGGCAGAACGAACACTGAAGCTTTCTTT. As protein: CSARGRTNTEAFF. The genes are TRBV20-1 and TRBJ1-1; no reliable D call. The V end lost 3 bases, the J end lost 1 base, and 9 bases lay between the germline ends. CDR3 length: 13 residues. The germline gives CDR1 DFQATT, CDR2 SNEGSKA (reference sequence).